The clone carrying this TCR beta chain was counted only a few times. Each CDR3 protein is one row after TCRdb ran MiXCR on the 5' RACE reads. The sample records roughly 39,000 distinct CDR3 sequences, about 20% being singletons. This receptor was obtained from a female donor with breast cancer. Sequencing was carried out using naive CD4+ T cells sorted from a lymph node. Stated subset: naive CD4+ T cells, CD4+CD45RA+CD25-.

The chain's CDR3 is CASIGQENTEAFF. CDR3 coding DNA: TGCGCCAGCATCGGACAGGAGAACACTGAAGCTTTCTTT. V gene TRBV5-1 combines with J gene TRBJ1-1; 7 bases match TRBD1. The germline V gene has CDR1 SGHRS and CDR2 YFSETQ. Trimming at V came to 6 bases and at J to 1 base, leaving 3 bases not matched to a gene. The CDR3 totals 13 residues.